This T cell receptor (beta chain) originates from a study of T cells expressing NK-cell markers. Study-level information: The sequencing cohort of eight donors included seven HCMV-seropositive individuals and one seronegative individual. Overall study findings and caveats: Dominance of the CD3+CD56-NKG2C+ fraction by these clonotypes also held in several donors.

CDR1 MGHRA and CDR2 YSYEKL come from the germline V gene. The CDR3 loop spans 15 amino acids. Using the 5' RACE reads, TCRdb records one entry per CDR3 protein without DNA. This sample carries about 390,000 distinct CDR3 sequences, with approximately 12% going to the ten biggest clones. In regard to this clonotype: The target antigen is unknown.

The receptor comes from a woman between 50 and 59 years old in good health. The sequenced material came from blood T cells: a sorted CD56 or NKG2C T cell subset, CD4+ or CD8+ T cells, or bulk PBMC T cells (not recorded which). The rearrangement links TRBV4-1 to TRBJ1-3. The CDR3 is CASSREGSSGNTIYF.